Included here is one T cell receptor (beta chain) sequence, with context. This sample was taken from a study of blood T cell repertoires in COVID-19. Study information: Acute and convalescent COVID-19 samples came from the United States, Italy and Spain. T cells, B-cell-depleted T cells, or PBMCs supplied cDNA or gDNA.

Authors' processing steps: Reference gene primer amplification in the assay estimated nucleated cell counts. Measured with immunoSEQ multiplex PCR; TCRdb has only the in-frame clones, and not every one. V and J calls and clone size are given by that table; D and trimming were obtained from the DNA. Of under 250,000 clones listed, approximately 87% were seen once; the top ten hold 6.2%. CDR1 is SGHAT and CDR2 is FQNNGV in the germline V gene. The CDR3 extends over 12 amino acids. Trimming stripped 5 bases from V and 6 bases from J, with 11 bases between. The specimen was peripheral blood. This TCR came from a man aged 60 to 75 with acute or convalescent COVID-19. V is TRBV11-2 and J is TRBJ2-7; D ambiguous. CDR3 sequence reads: CASSPPSGEQYF. The CDR3 DNA is TGTGCCAGCAGCCCTCCGTCGGGCGAGCAGTACTTC.